What follows are 25 T cell receptor beta chains derived from one specimen sequenced in a study of Graves' ophthalmopathy and Graves' hyperthyroidism. Amplification of TCR beta CDR3 regions used RNA transcripts. The authors performed first-round RT-PCR with HTBI primers and then a second-round multiplex PCR. In TCRdb, the multiplex PCR reads were re-called with MiXCR into one record per CDR3 protein. The sample records approximately 640,000 distinct CDR3 sequences, just over 40% being singletons. The sequenced material came from peripheral blood. The receptors come from an adult man with Graves' ophthalmopathy.

The chain employs TRBV20-1 and TRBJ1-6, with TRBD1 matching 8 bases. The CDR3 spans 12 residues. J lost 17 bases, V lost 6 bases, and 12 bases had no gene match. Germline CDR1 reads DFQATT; CDR2 reads SNEGSKA (reference sequence). The CDR3 region is CSASRGTGLFHF. For the CDR3, the DNA is TGCAGTGCCTCGAGGGGGACAGGTTTATTCCACTTT.

About this clonotype: A much larger clone differs from this one at a single base, so this may be a read error. V is TRBV7-9 and J is TRBJ2-2; weak D call: TRBD1 (6 bases). CDR3 length: 16 amino acids. In germline, CDR1 is SEHNR, CDR2 FQNEAQ (reference sequence). CDR3 loop: CASSLSGQGFTGELLF. Here the CDR3 DNA reads TGTGCCAGCAGCTTAAGTGGGCAGGGGTTCACCGGGGAGCTGCTTTTT.

The rearrangement links TRBV10-3 to TRBJ1-1; possible D gene TRBD1, 6 bases. Germline lookup yields CDR1 ENHRY and CDR2 SYGVKD. The V end was cut by 0 bases, the J end by 7 bases, with 9 bases between. CDR3 length: 13 residues. CDR3 coding DNA: TGTGCCATCAGTGAGTCGCCGGACAGTGAAGCTTTCTTT. Its translation is CAISESPDSEAFF.

A remark on this clonotype: The junction departs from the called germline gene at one end, perhaps through a read error. The chain joins TRBV10-2 to TRBJ1-5; tentatively, D is TRBD1 (5 bases). The CDR3 runs 15 residues. Germline V gene data show CDR1 as WSHSY and CDR2 as SAAADI. The CDR3 loop is CASSYSRARNQPQHF. The DNA for the CDR3 is TGTGCCAGCAGTTACAGCAGGGCGCGCAATCAGCCCCAGCATTTT.

This clonotype appeared a few times. An end of the junction does not agree with germline; a read error may underlie this. CDR3 coding DNA: TGTGCCAGCAGCTCCTCCTGGGGGAACGGAAACACCATATATTTT. Protein: CASSSSWGNGNTIYF. The gene calls are TRBV10-2 and TRBJ1-3; TRBD1 might be the D (5 bases). Looked up from germline, CDR1 is WSHSY and CDR2 is SAAADI. CDR3 length: 15 amino acids.

The chain employs TRBV7-9 and TRBJ1-2, with D possibly matching TRBD1 (6 bases). V lost 5 bases, J lost 4 bases, and 32 bases lay in between. Germline V gives CDR1 SEHNR, CDR2 FQNEAQ (reference sequence). CDR3 size: 20 residues. The CDR3 region is CASSPLVWGANTALPYGYTF. The DNA of the CDR3 is TGTGCCAGCAGCCCCCTTGTGTGGGGGGCCAACACCGCCCTACCCTATGGCTACACCTTC.

J is TRBJ2-7 and V is TRBV10-3, with 8 bases aligning to TRBD2. V trimming: 4 bases; J trimming: 7 bases; junction bases outside the gene matches: 15. Germline-derived CDR1 and CDR2 are ENHRY and SYGVKD. The CDR3 runs to 16 residues. CDR3 sequence reads: CAISAVAGINTGEQYF. CDR3 DNA sequence: TGTGCCATCAGTGCCGTAGCGGGGATAAACACCGGGGAGCAGTACTTC.

The V call is TRBV5-1, the J call TRBJ1-6; D not certain. V lost 4 bases to trimming and J lost 1 base, with 15 bases between them. Germline V gene sequence: CDR1 SGHRS, CDR2 YFSETQ. CDR3 length equals 17 residues. CDR3 amino acids: CASSTRQVDSYNSPLHF. DNA for the CDR3: TGCGCCAGCAGCACCCGACAAGTCGATTCCTATAATTCACCCCTCCACTTT.

This clonotype was detected many times. V and J are TRBV2 and TRBJ1-2; TRBD1 matches at 8 bases. The CDR3 is made up of 16 amino acids. Germline CDR1 and CDR2: SNHLY and FYNNEI. V lost 6 bases, J lost 4 bases, and 13 bases stayed unmatched. CDR3 nucleotide sequence: TGTGCCAGCAGGGGACAGGCCCTCTTGGTTATCTATGGCTACACCTTC. Residues: CASRGQALLVIYGYTF.

The chain joins TRBV2 to TRBJ2-5; no reliable D call. This CDR3 is 10 amino acids long. Germline loops: CDR1 SNHLY, CDR2 FYNNEI. Between the trimmed V and J ends, which lost 11 bases and 5 bases, there was a span of 9 bases. The CDR3 DNA sequence: TGTGCCCCACCCAGTGAGACCCAGTACTTC. Translated: CAPPSETQYF.

In its sample, this clonotype was seen a few times. The genes are TRBV6-5 and TRBJ2-7, with 8 bases that match TRBD2. The CDR3 extends over 15 amino acids. V was pared by 5 bases and J by 2 bases, with 8 bases of the junction left unmatched. CDR1 is MNHEY and CDR2 is SVGAGI in the germline V gene. The CDR3 protein is CASSKKAGETYEQYF. The CDR3 DNA follows: TGTGCCAGCAGTAAAAAAGCGGGGGAGACCTACGAGCAGTACTTC.

This clonotype has at least ten counts. This rearrangement joins TRBV9 to TRBJ1-1, with D perhaps matching TRBD1 (5 bases). The germline V gene encodes CDR1 SGDLS and CDR2 YYNGEE. The CDR3 extends over 14 amino acids. The ends were cut back, 0 bases at V and 3 bases at J, with 9 bases in the middle. The CDR3 region has the DNA TGTGCCAGCAGCGTAGGACAGCGGGACACTGAAGCTTTCTTT. Translating it yields CASSVGQRDTEAFF.

This clonotype was detected once. The chain combines TRBV7-2 with TRBJ1-6; perhaps TRBD1 as D (5 bases). Germline V gene lookup returns CDR1 SGHTA and CDR2 FQGNSA. Trimming removed 5 bases at V and 7 bases at J, with 24 bases between. The CDR3 loop spans 18 amino acids. The chain's CDR3 is CASSASRWGLGYNSPLHF. The CDR3 bases are TGTGCCAGCAGCGCTAGCCGATGGGGGTTAGGCTACAATTCACCCCTCCACTTT.

The chain uses TRBV11-2 and TRBJ2-1; perhaps D is TRBD1 or TRBD2 (5 bases each). This CDR3 has 13 amino acids. Trimming took 3 bases from V and 6 from J, leaving 9 bases between them. The germline CDR1 and CDR2 sequences are SGHAT and FQNNGV. In DNA form, the CDR3 reads TGTGCCAGCAGCTTGGGGACGGTCAATGAGCAGTTCTTC. Encoded protein: CASSLGTVNEQFF.

On this clonotype: One end of the junction does not line up with germline, which may come from a read error. The V call is TRBV5-1, the J call TRBJ2-5; TRBD1 aligns across 7 bases. This CDR3 has 13 amino acids. Germline V CDR1 and CDR2: SGHRS, YFSETQ. The CDR3 coding sequence is TGCGCCTGCAGCCTGGCAGGGGGTGAGACCCAGTACTTC. Its protein is CACSLAGGETQYF.

The chain carries TRBV29-1 and TRBJ2-5; D is tentatively TRBD1 or TRBD2 (6 bases each). This CDR3 spans 15 amino acids. Germline values: CDR1 SQVTM, CDR2 ANQGSEA. V lost 0 bases, J lost 9 bases, and 20 bases lay in between. This CDR3 reads CSVEDRGGKNQPQYF. The DNA for the CDR3 is TGCAGCGTTGAAGATAGAGGGGGGAAGAATCAGCCCCAGTACTTC.

This clonotype was detected many times. The V and J genes are TRBV6-2 or TRBV6-3 and TRBJ2-5; D possibly uses TRBD1 or TRBD2 (5 bases each). This CDR3 spans 17 amino acids. CDR1 and CDR2 (germline): MNHEY, SVGEGT. The V end was cut by 0 bases, the J end by 2 bases, with 16 bases between. The CDR3 DNA is TGTGCCAGCAGTTACTCGAAAGGGGCAGGGACGCAAGAGACCCAGTACTTC. Translating gives CASSYSKGAGTQETQYF.

The chain employs TRBV10-3 and TRBJ1-1; TRBD1 might be the D (6 bases). CDR1 is ENHRY, CDR2 SYGVKD, per germline. This CDR3 is 12 amino acids long. Deletions cut 6 bases from V and 8 bases from J, with 13 bases between. Here the CDR3 reads CAISFRGSEAFF. The CDR3 DNA reads as TGTGCCATCAGCTTCAGGGGTTCGGAAGCTTTCTTT.

The genes are TRBV20-1 and TRBJ1-5; weak D call: TRBD1 (5 bases). From germline, CDR1 is DFQATT and CDR2 SNEGSKA (reference sequence). The V gene lost 4 bases and the J gene lost 0 bases, with 13 bases spanning the gap. The CDR3 covers 15 residues. CDR3 nucleotides: TGCAGTGCTACCTGGGGGGGGAATAGCAATCAGCCCCAGCATTTT. This encodes CSATWGGNSNQPQHF.

The chain employs TRBV10-3 and TRBJ2-7; D is ambiguous. The V end lost 10 bases, the J end lost 7 bases, and 17 bases lay between the germline ends. Germline CDR1 is ENHRY and CDR2 is SYGVKD. The CDR3 runs to 12 residues. CDR3 loop: CASAHTKGEQYF. CDR3 in DNA: TGTGCCAGCGCCCACACTAAGGGTGAGCAGTACTTC.

J is TRBJ2-3 and V is TRBV14; 11 bases match TRBD2. The germline gives CDR1 SGHDN, CDR2 FVKESK. J was trimmed by 3 bases and V by 2 bases; bases with no gene match: 1. The CDR3 contains 15 residues. For the CDR3, the DNA is TGTGCCAGCAGCCAAACTAGCGGGAGAACAGATACGCAGTATTTT. Protein: CASSQTSGRTDTQYF.

V and J are TRBV7-3 and TRBJ2-1; 7 bases agree with TRBD1. CDR3 length equals 14 residues. Losses at the gene ends were 5 bases for V and 10 bases for J; bases not matched to a gene: 11. Germline CDR1 is SGHTA and CDR2 is FQGTGA. CDR3 sequence reads: CASSSSTTGSEQFF. The CDR3 DNA reads as TGTGCCAGCAGCAGCTCTACGACAGGGAGCGAGCAGTTCTTC.

This clonotype was seen at least ten times. This sequence joins TRBV4-1 and TRBJ2-7, with D unclear. There are 13 residues in the CDR3. The germline V gene encodes CDR1 MGHRA and CDR2 YSYEKL. Trimming cost V 4 bases and J 3 bases, with 10 bases left between them. The CDR3 sequence is CASSPGPGYEQYF. CDR3 in DNA: TGCGCCAGCAGCCCAGGACCCGGCTACGAGCAGTACTTC.

This clonotype was seen more than once but under ten times. The genes are TRBV7-8 and TRBJ2-2; D gene unclear. The CDR3 length is 15 residues. Trimming pared 5 bases from V and 7 bases from J, leaving 17 bases between. The V gene's germline CDR1 is SGHVS and CDR2 FQNEAQ. CDR3 nucleotides: TGTGCCAGCAGCCAAGATCAAAATATCGGCGGGGAGCTGTTTTTT. Its translation is CASSQDQNIGGELFF.

This clonotype was detected only a few times. The chain has TRBV7-9 and TRBJ1-3, with D perhaps TRBD1 (5 bases). The CDR3 length is 16 residues. The V and J ends lost 5 bases and 0 bases respectively, with 14 bases between them. Looked up from germline, CDR1 is SEHNR and CDR2 is FQNEAQ (reference sequence). This CDR3 reads CASSPPGGASGNTIYF. Here the CDR3 DNA reads TGTGCCAGCAGCCCACCGGGAGGGGCCTCTGGAAACACCATATATTTT.